A selection of T cell receptor beta chains follows, all from one sample in a study of blood T cell dynamics during melanoma immunotherapy. The assay was immunoSEQ multiplex PCR, and TCRdb's table has in-frame clones only and misses some. The sample has 9,000 to 10,000 clones, approximately 86% seen once; the top ten hold roughly 10%. Sample: blood, taken from a patient treated with checkpoint blockade. The receptors were sampled from a human donor with melanoma. CDR3s include the opening cysteine and the closing phenylalanine or tryptophan. A D gene is named only where the DNA matches it firmly. A clone size is listed for some rows: how often the clone was seen (once, few, many), or a class if it is expanded.

J: TRBJ1-1
size: -
V: TRBV27
D: -
DNA: TGTGCCAGCAGTTTATCACGGGGTCATACTGAAGCTTTCTTT
CDR3: CASSLSRGHTEAFF

J: TRBJ1-5
size: once
V: TRBV6-1
D: -
DNA: TGTGCCAGCACGGGGGGTGTTGGCAATCAGCCCCAGCATTTT
CDR3: CASTGGVGNQPQHF

J: TRBJ1-6
size: -
V: TRBV7-9
D: -
DNA: TGTGCCAGCAGCCCGGACTCGGATAATTCACCCCTCCACTTT
CDR3: CASSPDSDNSPLHF

J: TRBJ2-2
size: -
V: TRBV19
D: TRBD1
DNA: TGTGCCAGTAAAGGGGGACAGGGGGGTAACGGGGAGCTGTTTTTT
CDR3: CASKGGQGGNGELFF

J: TRBJ1-5
size: few
V: TRBV7-6
D: TRBD1
DNA: TGTGCCAGCAGCTTGGCCGGGACAGGGAGCAATCAGCCCCAGCATTTT
CDR3: CASSLAGTGSNQPQHF

J: TRBJ2-3
size: -
V: TRBV5-1
D: TRBD1
DNA: TGCGCCAGCAGCTTGGAGTCGGACAGGGGAGTAGATACGCAGTATTTT
CDR3: CASSLESDRGVDTQYF

J: TRBJ2-7
size: -
V: TRBV5-8
D: TRBD2
DNA: TGTGCCAGCAAACGGCTAGCGGGGCTCTACGAGCAGTACTTC
CDR3: CASKRLAGLYEQYF

J: TRBJ2-3
size: once
V: TRBV2
D: TRBD2
DNA: TGTGCCAGCAGTGAACCCCAACTAGCGGGGGTCACAGATACGCAGTATTTT
CDR3: CASSEPQLAGVTDTQYF

J: TRBJ1-2
size: -
V: TRBV5-5
D: -
DNA: TGTGCCAGCAGCCAAGATCGGGTTATCGGCTACACCTTC
CDR3: CASSQDRVIGYTF

J: TRBJ1-1
size: -
V: TRBV11-1
D: -
DNA: TGTGCCAGCAGCTTAGGATCGTGGCTCCCTGAAGCTTTCTTT
CDR3: CASSLGSWLPEAFF

J: TRBJ1-6
size: -
V: TRBV4-1
D: -
DNA: TGCGCCAGCAGCCAAGATGAGGCTGCCCGCCCCCACTTT
CDR3: CASSQDEAARPHF